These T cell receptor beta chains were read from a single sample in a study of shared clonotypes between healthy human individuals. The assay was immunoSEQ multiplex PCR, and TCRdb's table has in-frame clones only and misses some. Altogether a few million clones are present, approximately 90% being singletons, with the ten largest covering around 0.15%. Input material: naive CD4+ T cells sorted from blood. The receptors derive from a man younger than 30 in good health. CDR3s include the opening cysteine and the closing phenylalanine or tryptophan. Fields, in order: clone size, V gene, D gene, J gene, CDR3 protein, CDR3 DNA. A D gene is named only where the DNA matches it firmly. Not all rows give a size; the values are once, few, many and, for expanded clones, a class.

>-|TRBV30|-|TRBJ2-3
CAWSVHTHTDTQYF
TGTGCCTGGAGTGTACATACTCACACAGATACGCAGTATTTT
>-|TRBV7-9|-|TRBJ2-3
CASSSRGARSTDTQYF
TGTGCCAGCAGCTCCCGCGGGGCGCGTAGCACAGATACGCAGTATTTT
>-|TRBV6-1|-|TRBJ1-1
CASSARWQMNTEAFF
TGTGCCAGCAGTGCCCGGTGGCAGATGAACACTGAAGCTTTCTTT
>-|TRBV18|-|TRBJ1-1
CASSRLESEAFF
TGTGCCAGCTCACGTTTGGAAAGTGAAGCTTTCTTT
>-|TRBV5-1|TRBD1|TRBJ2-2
CASSVGTANTGELFF
TGCGCCAGCAGCGTAGGGACAGCCAACACCGGGGAGCTGTTTTTT
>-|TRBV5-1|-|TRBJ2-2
CASSLLQANTGELFF
TGCGCCAGCAGCTTGTTACAGGCGAACACCGGGGAGCTGTTTTTT
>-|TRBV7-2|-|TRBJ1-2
CASSLGPGYTF
TGTGCCAGCAGCTTGGGGCCGGGCTACACCTTC
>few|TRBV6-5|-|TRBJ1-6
CASSSPGSRNSPLHF
TGTGCCAGCAGTTCACCCGGGAGCAGGAATTCACCCCTCCACTTT
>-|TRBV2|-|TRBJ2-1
CASGGGYSSYNEQFF
TGTGCCAGTGGTGGCGGGTACAGCTCCTACAATGAGCAGTTCTTC
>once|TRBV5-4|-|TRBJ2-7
CASSRGTVTYEQYF
TGTGCCAGCAGCCGGGGAACAGTTACCTACGAGCAGTACTTC
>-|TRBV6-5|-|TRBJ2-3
CASSYSQGGNTQYF
TGTGCCAGCAGTTACTCCCAGGGGGGGAATACGCAGTATTTT
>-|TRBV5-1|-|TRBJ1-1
CASSTTGLNTEAFF
TGCGCCAGCAGCACGACGGGGTTGAACACTGAAGCTTTCTTT
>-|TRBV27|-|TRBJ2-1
CASSFRHTSTNEQFF
TGTGCCAGCAGTTTCCGCCATACTAGTACCAATGAGCAGTTCTTC
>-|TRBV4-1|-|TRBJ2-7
CASSPYREGSYEQYF
TGCGCCAGCAGCCCTTACAGGGAGGGGTCCTACGAGCAGTACTTC
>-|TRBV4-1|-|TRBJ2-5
CASSQAETQYF
TGCGCCAGCAGCCAAGCCGAGACCCAGTACTTC
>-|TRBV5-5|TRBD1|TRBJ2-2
CASSYDRGRSSTGELFF
TGTGCCAGCAGCTACGACAGGGGGCGGTCGAGCACCGGGGAGCTGTTTTTT
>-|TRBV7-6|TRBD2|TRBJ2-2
CASSLGGLANTGELFF
TGTGCCAGCAGCTTAGGGGGACTAGCGAACACCGGGGAGCTGTTTTTT
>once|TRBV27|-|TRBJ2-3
CASKARPSTDTQYF
TGTGCCAGCAAAGCGAGACCAAGCACAGATACGCAGTATTTT
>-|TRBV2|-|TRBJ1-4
CASRERLSGGTNEKLFF
TGTGCCAGCAGGGAGAGGCTAAGTGGCGGGACTAATGAAAAACTGTTTTTT
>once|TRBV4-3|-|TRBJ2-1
CASSQESGSYNEQFF
TGCGCCAGCAGCCAAGAAAGCGGGTCCTACAATGAGCAGTTCTTC
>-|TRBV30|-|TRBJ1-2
CAWSGRSDYGYTF
TGTGCCTGGAGTGGGCGGTCTGACTATGGCTACACCTTC
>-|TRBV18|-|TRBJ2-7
CASSPQGPKTASEQYF
TGTGCCAGCTCACCACAAGGACCCAAAACGGCCTCCGAGCAGTACTTC
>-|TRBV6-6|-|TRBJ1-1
CASIEDTEAFF
TGTGCCAGCATTGAGGACACTGAAGCTTTCTTT
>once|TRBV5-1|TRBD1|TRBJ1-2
CASSPGQVAYGYTF
TGCGCCAGCAGCCCGGGACAGGTCGCCTATGGCTACACCTTC
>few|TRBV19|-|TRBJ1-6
CASSPLVGALYNSPLHF
TGTGCCAGTAGTCCGCTCGTCGGGGCTCTTTATAATTCACCCCTCCACTTT
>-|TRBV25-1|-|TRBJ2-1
CASSTSKGAGLQFF
TGTGCCAGCAGTACCAGTAAGGGCGCCGGTTTGCAGTTCTTC
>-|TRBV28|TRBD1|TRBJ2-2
CASSLGQGYFIPNTGELFF
TGTGCCAGCAGCCTTGGACAGGGCTACTTCATACCTAACACCGGGGAGCTGTTTTTT
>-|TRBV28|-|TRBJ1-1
CASSPQGRTEAFF
TGTGCCAGCAGTCCGCAGGGCCGCACTGAAGCTTTCTTT
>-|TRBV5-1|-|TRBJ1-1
CASSLWGGNTEAFF
TGCGCCAGCAGCTTGTGGGGTGGAAACACTGAAGCTTTCTTT
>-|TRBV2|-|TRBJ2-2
CASSEQAGELFF
TGTGCCAGCAGTGAACAGGCCGGGGAGCTGTTTTTT
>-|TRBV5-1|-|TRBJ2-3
CASSWGTASSTDTQYF
TGCGCCAGCAGCTGGGGTACGGCGTCTAGCACAGATACGCAGTATTTT
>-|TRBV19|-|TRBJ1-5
CASSTMGQNSNQPQHF
TGTGCCAGTAGTACCATGGGGCAAAATAGCAATCAGCCCCAGCATTTT
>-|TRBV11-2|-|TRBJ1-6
CASSSDGRGNSPLHF
TGTGCCAGCAGCTCAGACGGACGGGGGAATTCACCCCTCCACTTT
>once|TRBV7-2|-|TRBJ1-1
CASSLSPGNTEAFF
TGTGCCAGCAGCTTATCCCCGGGTAACACTGAAGCTTTCTTT
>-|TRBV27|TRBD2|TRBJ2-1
CASSSRGGGSYNEQFF
TGTGCCAGCAGTTCAAGGGGCGGGGGGTCCTACAATGAGCAGTTCTTC
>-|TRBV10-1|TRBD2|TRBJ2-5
CASRGTSGKGGETQYF
TGCGCCAGCAGGGGGACTAGCGGGAAAGGGGGAGAGACCCAGTACTTC
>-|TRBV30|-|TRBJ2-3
CAWSGSLSTDTQYF
TGTGCCTGGAGTGGCAGCCTGTCCACAGATACGCAGTATTTT
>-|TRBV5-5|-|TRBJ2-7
CASSLPMRDGGEQYF
TGTGCCAGCAGCTTGCCCATGCGGGACGGGGGCGAGCAGTACTTC
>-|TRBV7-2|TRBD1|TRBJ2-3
CASSPGQGADTQYF
TGTGCCAGCAGCCCTGGACAGGGGGCAGATACGCAGTATTTT
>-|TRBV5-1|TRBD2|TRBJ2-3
CASSPPLAGGGVTDTQYF
TGCGCCAGCAGCCCGCCTCTAGCGGGGGGAGGAGTAACAGATACGCAGTATTTT
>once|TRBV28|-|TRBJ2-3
CASSFNEGFETDTQYF
TGTGCCAGCAGTTTTAATGAGGGATTTGAAACAGATACGCAGTATTTT